These 10 T cell receptor beta chains were sequenced from one sample in a study of T cell responses to AZD1222 COVID-19 vaccine. Assay used: immunoSEQ multiplex PCR; TCRdb lists only in-frame clones, some missing. In the table there are roughly 170,000 clones, approximately 94% of which are singletons. The specimen was peripheral blood, collected 28 days after the second AZD1222 dose. The receptor set was obtained from an adult who received the AZD1222 COVID-19 vaccine.

This rearrangement joins TRBV7-2 to TRBJ1-1; 8 bases line up with TRBD1. From germline, CDR1 is SGHTA and CDR2 FQGNSA. The CDR3 consists of 15 residues. After removal of 6 bases from V and 6 bases from J, the junction contained 12 bases not matched to a gene. CDR3 sequence reads: CASSSRRQGNPEAFF. In nucleotides, the CDR3 is TGTGCCAGCAGTTCTCGGAGACAGGGGAATCCTGAAGCTTTCTTT.

The rearrangement links TRBV6-2 or TRBV6-3 to TRBJ2-5; D call uncertain. Germline V CDR1 and CDR2: MNHEY, SVGEGT. CDR3 length equals 15 residues. V was cut by 2 bases and J by 1 base, with 11 bases left in between. The CDR3 sequence is CASSYMLLAQETQYF. Here the CDR3 DNA reads TGTGCCAGCAGTTACATGTTGTTAGCCCAAGAGACCCAGTACTTC.

The V call is TRBV5-4, the J call TRBJ2-1; D possibly matches TRBD1 or TRBD2 (5 bases each). CDR1 is SGHNT, CDR2 YYREEE, per germline (reference sequence). CDR3 size: 18 residues. V lost 1 base, J lost 3 bases, and 20 bases lay in between. CDR3 coding DNA: TGTGCCAGCAGCTTGAAAATCAGGGCTTGGGAGTTCTACAATGAGCAGTTCTTC. This translates into CASSLKIRAWEFYNEQFF.

This clone appeared a few times. The chain links TRBV9 to TRBJ2-7; 7 bases match TRBD1. This CDR3 has 13 amino acids. Losses at the gene ends were 3 bases for V and 4 bases for J; bases not matched to a gene: 4. Germline CDR1 reads SGDLS; CDR2 reads YYNGEE. CDR3 nucleotide sequence: TGTGCCAGCAGCGGTGGGACAGAGTACGAGCAGTACTTC. Amino acids: CASSGGTEYEQYF.

The chain carries TRBV7-9 and TRBJ2-7; D not certain. This CDR3 is built from 11 residues. Germline V gene sequence: CDR1 SEHNR, CDR2 FQNEAQ (reference sequence). V gave up 4 bases and J gave up 5 bases, with 6 bases separating them. Here the CDR3 DNA reads TGTGCCAGCAGCTCTGGGGACGAGCAGTACTTC. It specifies CASSSGDEQYF.

The V and J genes are TRBV9 and TRBJ2-1; 13 positions agree with TRBD2. Germline V CDR1 and CDR2: SGDLS, YYNGEE. CDR3 size: 16 residues. V lost 3 bases, J lost 6 bases, and 6 bases stayed unmatched. The CDR3 coding sequence is TGTGCCAGCAGCGCTGACGGGACTAGCGGGACCAATGAGCAGTTCTTC. Encoded protein: CASSADGTSGTNEQFF. The full variable domain, rest sourced from reference TRBV9 and TRBJ2-1, is DSGVTQTPKHLITATGQRVTLRCSPRSGDLSVYWYQQSLDQGLQFLIQYYNGEERAKGNILERFSAQQFPDLHSELNLSSLELGDSALYFCASSADGTSGTNEQFFGPGTRLTVL.

The V gene is TRBV19, the J gene TRBJ1-3, with D hard to call. Trimming shortened V by 3 bases and J by 1 base, and 7 bases separated the two germline ends. Germline values: CDR1 LNHDA, CDR2 SQIVND (reference sequence). The CDR3 has 14 residues. Here the CDR3 DNA reads TGTGCCAGTAGTATGACTGGATCTGGAAACACCATATATTTT. It yields the protein CASSMTGSGNTIYF.

The genes are TRBV5-5 and TRBJ1-3; D gene uncertain. This CDR3 is built from 15 residues. Trimming cost V 0 bases and J 0 bases, with 7 bases left between them. The V gene's germline CDR1 is SGHKS and CDR2 YYEKEE (reference sequence). CDR3 region: CASSLALVSGNTIYF. The CDR3, as DNA: TGTGCCAGCAGCTTGGCACTGGTCTCTGGAAACACCATATATTTT.

This rearrangement joins TRBV4-1 to TRBJ2-3, with 9 bases lining up with TRBD1. The length of the CDR3 is 18 residues. With V trimmed by 1 base and J by 3 bases, 11 bases remained unmatched. The germline CDR1 and CDR2 sequences are MGHRA and YSYEKL. This chain's CDR3 is CASSQVAYGTGKTDTQYF. The CDR3 nucleotides read TGCGCCAGCAGCCAAGTGGCCTACGGGACAGGGAAAACAGATACGCAGTATTTT.

This clone was recorded once. V is TRBV6-5 and J is TRBJ1-2; perhaps TRBD1 as D (5 bases). Germline CDR1 is MNHEY and CDR2 is SVGAGI. The germline V and J ends were trimmed by 6 bases and 8 bases, with 13 bases remaining between them. CDR3 length equals 12 residues. CDR3 protein: CASRDQGKGYTF. The CDR3 nucleotides read TGTGCCAGCAGGGATCAGGGTAAAGGCTACACCTTC.